This TCR beta chain appears in the sequencing data of a study of T cell responses to AZD1222 COVID-19 vaccine. The length of the CDR3 is 17 residues. A word on this clone: Its antigen is unidentified.

Study-level points and caveats: Unmutated regions of variants are reportedly targeted by nearly half of spike-specific TCRs. Rises in breadth and depth of Spike-specific TCRs came after two AZD1222 doses.

Data came from immunoSEQ multiplex PCR; TCRdb stores just in-frame clones and leaves some out. Of approximately 140,000 clones detected, about 92% appear once; the ten largest clones hold over 0.9%. This receptor was obtained from an adult in good health. The chain carries TRBV21-1 and TRBJ2-2. TRBV21-1 is assigned pseudogene status. The material sequenced was peripheral blood, taken on day 0 of MenACWY control vaccination. CDR3 protein: CASAPGRRRRRTGELFF. The DNA for the CDR3 is TGTGCCAGCGCCCCGGGCAGGCGCCGTCGCCGAACCGGGGAGCTGTTTTTT.